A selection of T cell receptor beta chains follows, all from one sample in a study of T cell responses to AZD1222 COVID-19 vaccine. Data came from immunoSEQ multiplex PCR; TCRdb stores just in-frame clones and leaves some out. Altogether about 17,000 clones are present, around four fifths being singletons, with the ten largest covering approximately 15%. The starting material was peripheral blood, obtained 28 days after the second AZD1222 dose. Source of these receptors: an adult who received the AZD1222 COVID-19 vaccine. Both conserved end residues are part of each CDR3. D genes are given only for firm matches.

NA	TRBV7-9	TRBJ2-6	CATSDPLANVLTF
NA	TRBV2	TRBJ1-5	CASSEYLGEGGGGQPQHF
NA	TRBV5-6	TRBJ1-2	CASSPQEYYGYTF
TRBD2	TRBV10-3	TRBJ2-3	CAISDYSGLSTDTQYF
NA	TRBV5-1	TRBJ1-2	CASSRAMDYGYTF
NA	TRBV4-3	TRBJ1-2	CASSPDRWAVYGYTF
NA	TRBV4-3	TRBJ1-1	CASSRDGNTEAFF
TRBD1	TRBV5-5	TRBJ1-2	CASSLVPGGGYGYTF
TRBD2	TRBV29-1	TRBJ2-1	CSVERTSGVNEQFF
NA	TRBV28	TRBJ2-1	CASSRRGQSEQFF
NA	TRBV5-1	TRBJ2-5	CASSFGRALQETQYF
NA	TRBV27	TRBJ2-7	CASRRGVYEQYF
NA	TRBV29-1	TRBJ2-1	CSVAYNEQFF
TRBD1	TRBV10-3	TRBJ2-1	CAIAGQGGDNEQFF
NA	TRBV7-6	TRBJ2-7	CASSSGPNYEQYF
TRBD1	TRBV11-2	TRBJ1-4	CASSPGQGEEKLFF
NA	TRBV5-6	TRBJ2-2	CASSLSGELFF
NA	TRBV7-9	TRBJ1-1	CASSSTRGDTEAFF
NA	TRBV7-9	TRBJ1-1	CASSPWDLGSAFF
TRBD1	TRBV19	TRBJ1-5	CASSPRTGAVNQPQHF
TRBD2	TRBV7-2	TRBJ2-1	CASSLNQGGGADEQFF
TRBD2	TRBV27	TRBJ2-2	CASSAWTSGGAGELFF
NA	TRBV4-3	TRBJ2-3	CASSQDNRPTDRADTQYF
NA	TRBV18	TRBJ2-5	CASSPQGLARETQYF
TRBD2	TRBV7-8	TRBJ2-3	CASSLSAGGADTQYF
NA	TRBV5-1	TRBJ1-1	CASSFERYTEAFF
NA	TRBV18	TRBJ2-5	CASGQTQETQYF
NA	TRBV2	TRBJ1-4	CASSPRLGNEKLFF
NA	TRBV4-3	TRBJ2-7	CASSQDRADYEQYF
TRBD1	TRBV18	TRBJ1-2	CASSPGDSVGYGYTF
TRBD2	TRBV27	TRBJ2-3	CASSLLLRGGADTQYF
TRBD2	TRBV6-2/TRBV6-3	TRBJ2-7	CASSYYMRLAGDHHLEQYF
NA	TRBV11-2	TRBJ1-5	CASSTGQFNQPQHF
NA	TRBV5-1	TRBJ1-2	CASSVLPGALSDGYTF
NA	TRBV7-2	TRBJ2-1	CASSLAGSGNEQFF
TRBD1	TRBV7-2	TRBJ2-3	CASSLAVGQGTDTQYF
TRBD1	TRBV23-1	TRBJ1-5	CASSQPGTGVDQPQHF
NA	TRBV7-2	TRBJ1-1	CASSLVGGDTEAFF
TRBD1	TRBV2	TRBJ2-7	CATQGVGPSQYF
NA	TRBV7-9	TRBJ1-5	CASSPRTDQPQHF
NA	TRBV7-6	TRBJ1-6	CASSLGQNSPLHF
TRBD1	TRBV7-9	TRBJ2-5	CASSPGQKETQYF
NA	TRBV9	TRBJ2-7	CASSLGRVETYEQYF
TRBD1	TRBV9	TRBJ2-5	CASSVASGDSQETQYF
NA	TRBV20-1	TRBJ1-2	CSARGGLSYTF
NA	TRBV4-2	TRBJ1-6	CASSQDPSGNSPLHF
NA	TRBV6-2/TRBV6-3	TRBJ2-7	CASSYRALEQYF
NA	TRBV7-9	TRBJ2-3	CASTAGHSSTDTQYF
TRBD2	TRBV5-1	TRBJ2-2	CASSWTSPYTGELFF
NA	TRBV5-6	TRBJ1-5	CASSLSQDSYSNQPQHF
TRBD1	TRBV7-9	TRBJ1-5	CASRRTGDSNQPQHF
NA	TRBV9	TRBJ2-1	CASSPLGPSYNEQFF
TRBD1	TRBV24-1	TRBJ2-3	CATSDYGQGVRDTQYF
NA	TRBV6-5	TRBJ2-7	CASSYGSTYEQYF
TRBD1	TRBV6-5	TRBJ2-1	CASSPSGQGANEQFF
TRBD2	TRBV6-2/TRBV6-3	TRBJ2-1	CASSYFGGGNNEQFF
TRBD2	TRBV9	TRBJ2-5	CASSDGLAPGETQYF
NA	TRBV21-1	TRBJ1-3	CASTPSNRNGNTIYF
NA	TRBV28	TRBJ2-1	CASSLGGVHEQFF